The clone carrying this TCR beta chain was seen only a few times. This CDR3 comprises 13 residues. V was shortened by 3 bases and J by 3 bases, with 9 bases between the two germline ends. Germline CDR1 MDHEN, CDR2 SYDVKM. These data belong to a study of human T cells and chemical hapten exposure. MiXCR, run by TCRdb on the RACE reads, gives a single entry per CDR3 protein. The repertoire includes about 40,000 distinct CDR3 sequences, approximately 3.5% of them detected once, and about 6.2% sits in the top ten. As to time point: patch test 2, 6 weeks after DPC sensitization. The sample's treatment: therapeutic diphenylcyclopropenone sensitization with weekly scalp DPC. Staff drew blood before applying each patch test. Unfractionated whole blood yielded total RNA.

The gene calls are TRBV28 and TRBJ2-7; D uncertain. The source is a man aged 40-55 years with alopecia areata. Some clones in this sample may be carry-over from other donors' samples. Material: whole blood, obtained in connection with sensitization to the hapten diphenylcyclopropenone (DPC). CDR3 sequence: CASSFGTDYEQYF. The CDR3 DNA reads TGTGCCAGCAGTTTTGGTACTGACTACGAGCAGTACTTC. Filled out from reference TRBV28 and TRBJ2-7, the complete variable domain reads DVKVTQSSRYLVKRTGEKVFLECVQDMDHENMFWYRQDPGLGLRLIYFSYDVKMKEKGDIPEGYSVSREKKERFSLILESASTNQTSMYLCASSFGTDYEQYFGPGTRLTVT.